Each of the 24 T cell receptor beta chains below was sequenced from the same sample in a study of cytomegalovirus exposure and HLA in healthy donors. The data were produced by immunoSEQ multiplex PCR, yet TCRdb's version contains in-frame clones alone and is incomplete. This table has a few hundred thousand clones, roughly 89% appearing once. The sample taken for sequencing was PBMCs. The source is a woman younger than 35 in good health and CMV-seronegative.

This chain uses TRBV2 with TRBJ1-6; a possible D gene is TRBD1 (5 bases). V gave up 7 bases and J gave up 8 bases, with 21 bases separating them. CDR3 length: 16 residues. The V gene's germline CDR1 is SNHLY and CDR2 FYNNEI. CDR3 region: CASTPQGAGLYSPLHF. The CDR3 DNA reads TGTGCCAGCACCCCTCAAGGGGCAGGGTTATATTCACCCCTCCACTTT.

Many counts were recorded for this clone. The chain uses TRBV5-4 and TRBJ2-5; TRBD2 matches 7 bases. J gave up 4 bases and V 4 bases, and 10 bases lay outside the gene matches. Germline V gives CDR1 SGHNT, CDR2 YYREEE (reference sequence). CDR3 length: 15 amino acids. The CDR3 spells CASSTEARLAETQYF. CDR3 DNA: TGTGCCAGCAGCACCGAGGCCCGACTAGCAGAGACCCAGTACTTC. The whole variable domain, remainder taken from reference TRBV5-4 and TRBJ2-5, is ETGVTQSPTHLIKTRGQQVTLRCSSQSGHNTVSWYQQALGQGPQFIFQYYREEENGRGNFPPRFSGLQFPNYSSELNVNALELDDSALYLCASSTEARLAETQYFGPGTRLLVL.

The CDR3 DNA reads as TGCAGTGCTTCTAATTACAATGAGCAGTTCTTC. This gives the protein CSASNYNEQFF. This chain uses TRBV20-1 with TRBJ2-1; D is uncertain. Per the germline V gene, CDR1 is DFQATT and CDR2 is SNEGSKA (reference sequence). Trimming pared 5 bases from V and 4 bases from J, leaving 6 bases between. The CDR3 runs 11 residues.

V usage is TRBV6-1 and J usage is TRBJ1-1, with 7 bases lining up with TRBD1. The V and J ends lost 6 bases and 2 bases, in that order; junction bases with no gene match: 6. In germline, CDR1 is MNHNS, CDR2 SASEGT. The length of the CDR3 is 14 residues. The CDR3 DNA reads TGTGCCAGCAGGACAGGGAAGAGAAACACTGAAGCTTTCTTT. Residues: CASRTGKRNTEAFF.

The chain is built from TRBV2 and TRBJ1-2, with 8 bases that match TRBD1. Germline trimming cut 5 bases from V and 3 bases from J; bases unmatched to any gene: 8. Germline CDR1 is SNHLY and CDR2 is FYNNEI. CDR3 length equals 15 residues. The CDR3 bases are TGTGCCAGCAGTAGACGGGACAGGTTTGACTATGGCTACACCTTC. Translation gives CASSRRDRFDYGYTF. Looking up the rest from reference TRBV2 and TRBJ1-2 gives the full variable domain: EPEVTQTPSHQVTQMGQEVILRCVPISNHLYFYWYRQILGQKVEFLVSFYNNEISEKSEIFDDQFSVERPDGSNFTLKIRSTKLEDSAMYFCASSRRDRFDYGYTFGSGTRLTVV.

The genes are TRBV27 and TRBJ2-1; 11 bases map to TRBD2. V shed 3 bases, J shed 7 bases, and the junction held 5 bases outside the gene matches. Germline CDR1 MNHEY, CDR2 SMNVEV (reference sequence). This CDR3 region has 15 residues. The CDR3 nucleotides are TGTGCCAGCAGTTTCCCGGGACTAGCGGTGAATGAGCAGTTCTTC. It translates to CASSFPGLAVNEQFF.

This rearrangement joins TRBV4-2 to TRBJ2-1; 8 bases are shared with TRBD2. The J segment lost 7 bases and the V segment lost 0 bases, leaving 8 bases of the junction unmatched. CDR1 is LGHNA, CDR2 YNFKEQ, per germline. This CDR3 is built from 16 residues. The CDR3 nucleotides are TGTGCCAGCAGCCAAGATTTGGACGGGAGGGGGAATGAGCAGTTCTTC. Its translation is CASSQDLDGRGNEQFF.

This clone has only a few counts. The gene calls are TRBV2 and TRBJ1-5; D unclear. The CDR3 is 13 amino acids. The V gene's germline CDR1 is SNHLY and CDR2 FYNNEI. V was clipped by 8 bases and J by 9 bases, with 17 bases between them. CDR3 DNA sequence: TGTGCCAGCTCCGTAGCCCCAGCGACGCCCCAGCATTTT. Protein product: CASSVAPATPQHF. The full variable domain, rest sourced from reference TRBV2 and TRBJ1-5, is EPEVTQTPSHQVTQMGQEVILRCVPISNHLYFYWYRQILGQKVEFLVSFYNNEISEKSEIFDDQFSVERPDGSNFTLKIRSTKLEDSAMYFCASSVAPATPQHFGDGTRLSIL.

The genes are TRBV27 and TRBJ1-1, with TRBD1 matching over 8 bases. Germline CDR1 is MNHEY and CDR2 is SMNVEV (reference sequence). The CDR3 is 14 residues long. J lost 1 base, V lost 8 bases, and 6 bases had no gene match. The CDR3 loop is CASSNGQGNTEAFF. CDR3 coding DNA: TGTGCCAGCTCAAATGGACAGGGGAACACTGAAGCTTTCTTT.

The V gene is TRBV7-6, the J gene TRBJ1-5, with no clear D. Germline CDR1 SGHVS, CDR2 FNYEAQ. V dropped 1 base and J dropped 5 bases, with 6 bases sitting between them. The CDR3 runs 13 residues. CDR3 protein: CASSLGPDQPQHF. In nucleotides, the CDR3 is TGTGCCAGCAGCTTAGGGCCAGATCAGCCCCAGCATTTT.

The chain couples TRBV9 to TRBJ2-7; 10 positions match TRBD2. This CDR3 contains 15 residues. Germline lookup yields CDR1 SGDLS and CDR2 YYNGEE. Trimming at V came to 3 bases and at J to 6 bases, leaving 9 bases not matched to a gene. As DNA, the CDR3 is TGTGCCAGCAGCGCTCAAGCGGGAGGGCCTGGCGAGCAGTACTTC. The encoded protein is CASSAQAGGPGEQYF.

The chain is built from TRBV28 and TRBJ2-7, with 7 positions matching TRBD2. The V and J ends lost 3 bases and 0 bases, in that order; junction bases with no gene match: 8. Germline CDR1 and CDR2: MDHEN and SYDVKM. The CDR3 has 16 residues. CDR3 loop: CASSFHLAGLSYEQYF. The CDR3, as DNA: TGTGCCAGCAGTTTTCACTTAGCGGGTCTCTCCTACGAGCAGTACTTC.

The chain is built from TRBV5-1 and TRBJ2-1; 10 positions match TRBD1. With V trimmed by 4 bases and J by 9 bases, 10 bases remained unmatched. This CDR3 spans 15 amino acids. Germline V gene sequence: CDR1 SGHRS, CDR2 YFSETQ. CDR3 loop: CASSPSGQGWGEQFF. The CDR3 nucleotides are TGCGCCAGCAGCCCGTCGGGACAGGGGTGGGGTGAGCAGTTCTTC.

The chain carries TRBV2 and TRBJ2-5; TRBD2 aligns across 8 bases. The CDR3 runs 15 residues. V dropped 3 bases and J dropped 5; count of bases not matched to a gene: 8. Germline V CDR1 and CDR2: SNHLY, FYNNEI. CDR3 DNA: TGTGCCAGCAGTGAGGGCTGGCGGGGGGCCGAGACCCAGTACTTC. Protein product: CASSEGWRGAETQYF.

The CDR3 sequence is CASSQDHEGVGVGELFF. In DNA form, the CDR3 reads TGTGCCAGCAGCCAAGATCATGAGGGGGTGGGTGTAGGGGAGCTGTTTTTT. The chain recombines TRBV4-2 with TRBJ2-2; D may be TRBD1 (6 bases). The CDR3 has 17 residues. V shed 0 bases and J shed 8 bases, with 19 bases lying between them. Germline V gene data show CDR1 as LGHNA and CDR2 as YNFKEQ.

J is TRBJ2-2 and V is TRBV19, with a tentative D call TRBD1 (6 bases). CDR1 LNHDA and CDR2 SQIVND come from the germline V gene (reference sequence). CDR3 length equals 18 residues. Trimming took off 3 bases at V and 0 bases at J, with 17 bases between the two ends. The CDR3 here is CASSIGQGWTANTGELFF. Here the CDR3 DNA reads TGTGCCAGTAGTATTGGGCAGGGGTGGACCGCGAACACCGGGGAGCTGTTTTTT. Looking up the rest from reference TRBV19 and TRBJ2-2 gives the full variable domain: DGGITQSPKYLFRKEGQNVTLSCEQNLNHDAMYWYRQDPGQGLRLIYYSQIVNDFQKGDIAEGYSVSREKKESFPLTVTSAQKNPTAFYLCASSIGQGWTANTGELFFGEGSRLTVL.

This chain connects TRBV27 to TRBJ2-7; 11 bases agree with TRBD2. The CDR3 has 14 residues. Germline values: CDR1 MNHEY, CDR2 SMNVEV (reference sequence). J was trimmed by 1 base and V by 5 bases; bases with no gene match: 1. CDR3 in DNA: TGTGCCAGCAGTCGACTAGCGGGGTCCTACGAGCAGTACTTC. Its translation: CASSRLAGSYEQYF.

In its sample, this clone was seen a few times. The rearrangement joins TRBV28 to TRBJ2-1; a weak D match, TRBD2 (7 bases). Trimming removed 6 bases from V and 4 bases from J, with 13 bases in between. Germline V gene data show CDR1 as MDHEN and CDR2 as SYDVKM. The CDR3 extends over 14 amino acids. CDR3 amino acids: CASRGGQGYNEQFF. The CDR3 region has the DNA TGTGCCAGCAGGGGGGGGCAGGGGTACAATGAGCAGTTCTTC.

The chain links TRBV5-1 to TRBJ2-3, with 7 bases identical to TRBD1. V shed 4 bases and J 3 bases; nucleotides not matched to a gene: 5. Germline loops: CDR1 SGHRS, CDR2 YFSETQ. The length of the CDR3 is 14 residues. The CDR3 nucleotides read TGCGCCAGCAGCCCCGGGACAGAAACAGATACGCAGTATTTT. Protein: CASSPGTETDTQYF.

J is TRBJ1-1 and V is TRBV5-1, with TRBD1 as a possible D gene (6 bases). This CDR3 has 16 residues. The V end lost 5 bases, the J end lost 0 bases, and 17 bases lay between the germline ends. Looked up from germline, CDR1 is SGHRS and CDR2 is YFSETQ. CDR3 loop: CASRGADFRMNTEAFF. CDR3 nucleotide sequence: TGCGCCAGCAGGGGGGCAGATTTCAGAATGAACACTGAAGCTTTCTTT.

The chain has TRBV5-1 and TRBJ1-4, with D unresolved. V was shortened by 3 bases and J by 7 bases, with 13 bases between the two germline ends. The V gene's germline CDR1 is SGHRS and CDR2 YFSETQ. CDR3 size: 14 residues. The CDR3 loop reads CASSSGSAPEKLFF. The CDR3, as DNA: TGCGCCAGCAGCTCGGGGTCTGCACCTGAAAAACTGTTTTTT.

V usage is TRBV19 and J usage is TRBJ2-1, with D possibly being TRBD1 (5 bases). V shed 7 bases and J shed 3 bases, with 16 bases lying between them. Germline CDR1 LNHDA, CDR2 SQIVND (reference sequence). The CDR3 runs 15 residues. The CDR3 DNA follows: TGTGCCAGTATCCAGGTGGGGCTAGGCTACAATGAGCAGTTCTTC. It codes for CASIQVGLGYNEQFF.

The genes are TRBV18 and TRBJ1-4; the D is unclear. Germline V gene data show CDR1 as KGHSH and CDR2 as LQKENI. Trimming pared 4 bases from V and 6 bases from J, leaving 9 bases between. This CDR3 comprises 13 residues. The DNA of the CDR3 is TGTGCCAGCTCACGCTCCGGGGATGAAAAACTGTTTTTT. Encoded protein: CASSRSGDEKLFF.

This rearrangement joins TRBV5-4 to TRBJ2-5, with 9 bases matching TRBD2. CDR3 length: 16 amino acids. Germline loops: CDR1 SGHNT, CDR2 YYREEE (reference sequence). J was trimmed by 4 bases and V by 0 bases; bases with no gene match: 7. CDR3 amino acids: CASSLGVTSGSETQYF. The CDR3 DNA reads as TGTGCCAGCAGCTTGGGGGTGACTAGCGGTTCAGAGACCCAGTACTTC.